This T cell receptor beta chain was observed in a study of OX40 agonist ivuxolimab in advanced cancers. Findings and limits, study-wide: CD4+ and CD8+ blood T cells expanded clonally by week 6 at 0.1 to 3.0 mg/kg.

The assay was immunoSEQ multiplex PCR, and TCRdb's table has in-frame clones only and misses some. The sample includes approximately 76,000 clones, about 82% of them seen just once. This clone is medium-sized. The antigen remains unidentified. Germline CDR1 is GTSNPN and CDR2 is SVGIG (reference sequence). This CDR3 spans 13 amino acids. V was shortened by 0 bases and J by 4 bases, with 9 bases between the two germline ends. The receptor was isolated from an adult with an advanced solid tumor such as melanoma, head and neck, liver or kidney cancer. This material consisted of CD4+ or CD8+ T cells sorted from blood, taken in a trial of the OX40 agonist ivuxolimab. The gene calls are TRBV30 and TRBJ1-1; tentatively, D is TRBD1 (5 bases). CDR3 loop: CAWSVVGGTEAFF. CDR3 DNA sequence: TGTGCCTGGAGTGTTGTGGGGGGCACTGAAGCTTTCTTT. Full variable domain (missing parts from reference TRBV30 and TRBJ1-1): SQTIHQWPATLVQPVGSPLSLECTVEGTSNPNLYWYRQAAGRGLQLLFYSVGIGQISSEVPQNLSASRPQDRQFILSSKKLLLSDSGFYLCAWSVVGGTEAFFGQGTRLTVV.